The 31 T cell receptor beta chains below come from one sample, sequenced in a study of CD8 T cell repertoires and HIV-1 epitope variants. The method was immunoSEQ multiplex PCR; TCRdb's version includes in-frame clones alone and lacks a portion of them. The sample shows about 95,000 clones, roughly four fifths of them seen only once. Sequenced: uncultured baseline CD8+ T cells from peripheral blood mononuclear cells (PBMCs). These receptors were obtained from a male donor with HIV.

The V call is TRBV5-1, the J call TRBJ2-1, with D maybe TRBD2 (7 bases). V gave up 1 base and J gave up 3 bases, with 14 bases separating them. Germline CDR1 SGHRS, CDR2 YFSETQ. The CDR3 sequence is 16 residues long. Here the CDR3 reads CASSLRTGGHYNEQFF. The CDR3 DNA sequence: TGCGCCAGCAGCTTGCGGACGGGGGGCCACTACAATGAGCAGTTCTTC.

This clone has a single count. The rearrangement links TRBV28 to TRBJ1-1; no reliable D call. Trimming took off 4 bases at V and 7 bases at J, with 13 bases between the two ends. The CDR3 is 13 amino acids. CDR1 is MDHEN, CDR2 SYDVKM, per germline. CDR3 loop: CASSSGPEFEAFF. The CDR3 DNA sequence: TGTGCCAGCAGTTCTGGACCGGAGTTTGAAGCTTTCTTT. Based on the CDR3 plus reference TRBV28 and TRBJ1-1, the full variable domain is DVKVTQSSRYLVKRTGEKVFLECVQDMDHENMFWYRQDPGLGLRLIYFSYDVKMKEKGDIPEGYSVSREKKERFSLILESASTNQTSMYLCASSSGPEFEAFFGQGTRLTVV.

The V and J genes are TRBV6-1 and TRBJ2-7; D is uncertain. The length of the CDR3 is 15 residues. The V end lost 4 bases, the J end lost 0 bases, and 13 bases lay between the germline ends. Germline values: CDR1 MNHNS, CDR2 SASEGT. The CDR3 DNA is TGTGCCAGCAGTGGAGACGAGCGTATCTCCTACGAGCAGTACTTC. This gives the protein CASSGDERISYEQYF.

The V gene is TRBV5-4, the J gene TRBJ2-5, with 9 bases that match TRBD1. The CDR3 runs 15 residues. Germline V gene sequence: CDR1 SGHNT, CDR2 YYREEE (reference sequence). J gave up 5 bases and V 5 bases, and 10 bases lay outside the gene matches. As DNA, the CDR3 is TGTGCCAGCAGTCGGATACAGGGGGCTAGGGAGACCCAGTACTTC. It yields the protein CASSRIQGARETQYF.

V and J are TRBV30 and TRBJ1-4, with 7 nucleotides matching TRBD1. The CDR3 covers 15 residues. Germline assignment: CDR1 GTSNPN and CDR2 SVGIG (reference sequence). Losses at the gene ends were 2 bases for V and 4 bases for J; bases not matched to a gene: 7. The DNA for the CDR3 is TGTGCCTGGAGTCGGGCGGGACAGAGTAATGAAAAACTGTTTTTT. It yields the protein CAWSRAGQSNEKLFF.

The rearrangement uses TRBV4-2 and TRBJ1-2; no clear D gene. CDR3 length equals 15 residues. V gave up 0 bases and J gave up 1 base, with 9 bases separating them. Germline CDR1 and CDR2: LGHNA and YNFKEQ. CDR3 region: CASSQDPAGNYGYTF. CDR3 nucleotide sequence: TGTGCCAGCAGCCAAGATCCGGCGGGTAACTATGGCTACACCTTC.

This clone has more than one count but fewer than ten. J is TRBJ1-1 and V is TRBV5-1; D unresolved. The V and J ends lost 0 bases and 3 bases respectively, with 9 bases between them. CDR1 is SGHRS, CDR2 YFSETQ, per germline. This CDR3 region has 14 residues. CDR3 coding DNA: TGCGCCAGCAGCTTGGAGGATATGGACACTGAAGCTTTCTTT. It codes for CASSLEDMDTEAFF.

This chain links TRBV5-6 with TRBJ1-4, with 7 bases lining up with TRBD1. The CDR3 totals 15 residues. With V trimmed by 0 bases and J by 5 bases, 4 bases remained unmatched. Germline CDR1 and CDR2: SGHDT and YYEEEE. CDR3 DNA sequence: TGTGCCAGCAGCTTGGAGAGGGGGCGGAATGAAAAACTGTTTTTT. This sequence encodes CASSLERGRNEKLFF.

Note on this clone: Additional DNA sequences in this sample encode the identical CDR3. The chain uses TRBV28 and TRBJ1-1; 7 bases are shared with TRBD1. Looked up from germline, CDR1 is MDHEN and CDR2 is SYDVKM. The CDR3 contains 14 residues. Trimming took 8 bases from V and 4 from J; bases not matched to a gene: 10. For the CDR3, the DNA is TGTGCCAGCCGACCAACAGGGGAGGGCACTGAAGCTTTCTTT. Its translation is CASRPTGEGTEAFF. Looking up the rest from reference TRBV28 and TRBJ1-1 gives the full variable domain: DVKVTQSSRYLVKRTGEKVFLECVQDMDHENMFWYRQDPGLGLRLIYFSYDVKMKEKGDIPEGYSVSREKKERFSLILESASTNQTSMYLCASRPTGEGTEAFFGQGTRLTVV.

The V and J genes are TRBV5-6 and TRBJ2-3; TRBD2 matches at 8 bases. This CDR3 is built from 18 residues. Per germline, CDR1 SGHDT and CDR2 YYEEEE. The junction had 13 bases not matched to a gene; V was cut back by 4 bases and J by 0 bases. The CDR3 protein is CASSPLPGREASTDTQYF. The CDR3 coding sequence is TGTGCCAGCAGCCCCTTACCAGGGCGGGAGGCAAGCACAGATACGCAGTATTTT.

This chain connects TRBV2 to TRBJ1-2; a possible D gene is TRBD1 (5 bases). The CDR3 sequence is 13 residues long. V was pared by 7 bases and J by 2 bases, with 11 bases between. CDR1 SNHLY and CDR2 FYNNEI come from the germline V gene. The CDR3 reads CASMPPGNYGYTF. DNA of the CDR3: TGTGCCAGCATGCCCCCAGGGAACTATGGCTACACCTTC.

Note on this clone: Other DNA sequences within the sample encode an identical CDR3. CDR3 sequence: CASSIRGGSGANVLTF. Written as DNA, the CDR3 is TGTGCCAGTAGTATACGAGGGGGATCTGGGGCCAACGTCCTGACTTTC. The chain joins TRBV19 to TRBJ2-6; D is possibly TRBD1 (6 bases). Germline V CDR1 and CDR2: LNHDA, SQIVND (reference sequence). The CDR3 runs to 16 residues. Trimming shortened V by 2 bases and J by 1 base, and 9 bases separated the two germline ends.

This clone was detected ten times or more. The V call is TRBV27, the J call TRBJ1-1; D gene uncertain. The CDR3 length is 13 residues. The V gene lost 0 bases and the J gene lost 5 bases, with 7 bases spanning the gap. In germline, CDR1 is MNHEY, CDR2 SMNVEV (reference sequence). CDR3 sequence (DNA): TGTGCCAGCAGTTTATCCTTGGTGACTGAAGCTTTCTTT. This gives the protein CASSLSLVTEAFF.

The chain employs TRBV19 and TRBJ2-1; perhaps TRBD2 as D (5 bases). Trimming removed 1 base at V and 5 bases at J, with 6 bases between. The V gene's germline CDR1 is LNHDA and CDR2 SQIVND (reference sequence). The CDR3 extends over 13 amino acids. The CDR3 region has the DNA TGTGCCAGTAGTATAGTGGAGGACAATGAGCAGTTCTTC. Translation: CASSIVEDNEQFF.

This clone was found once. The J gene is TRBJ2-2, the V gene TRBV28; TRBD1 matches at 8 bases. Germline assignment: CDR1 MDHEN and CDR2 SYDVKM. CDR3 size: 15 residues. Trimming removed 6 bases from V and 7 bases from J; junction bases left unmatched: 10. The CDR3, as DNA: TGTGCCAGCAGATTTCCCCAGGGGGCTAACGGGGAGCTGTTTTTT. Translation gives CASRFPQGANGELFF.

The chain combines TRBV15 with TRBJ2-7; 12 nucleotides match TRBD1. Germline V gives CDR1 LNHNV, CDR2 YYDKDF (reference sequence). After removal of 1 base from V and 7 bases from J, the junction contained 5 bases not matched to a gene. This CDR3 comprises 15 residues. This chain's CDR3 is CATSRGGTGGAEQYF. DNA for the CDR3: TGTGCCACCAGCAGAGGGGGGACAGGGGGCGCGGAGCAGTACTTC. Full variable domain (missing parts from reference TRBV15 and TRBJ2-7): DAMVIQNPRYQVTQFGKPVTLSCSQTLNHNVMYWYQQKSSQAPKLLFHYYDKDFNNEADTPDNFQSRRPNTSFCFLDIRSPGLGDTAMYLCATSRGGTGGAEQYFGPGTRLTVT.

The gene calls are TRBV28 and TRBJ1-4, with D unclear. Germline V gene sequence: CDR1 MDHEN, CDR2 SYDVKM. The V end lost 4 bases, the J end lost 8 bases, and 14 bases lay between the germline ends. This CDR3 region has 14 residues. The CDR3 loop reads CASSYTNGGEKLFF. The CDR3 coding sequence is TGTGCCAGCAGTTATACCAATGGAGGGGAAAAACTGTTTTTT.

The chain carries TRBV7-2 and TRBJ1-5, with D possibly being TRBD1 (6 bases). The CDR3 length is 15 residues. V dropped 2 bases and J dropped 7 bases, with 15 bases sitting between them. Per the germline V gene, CDR1 is SGHTA and CDR2 is FQGNSA. This CDR3 is CASSLLEGGGQPQHF. As DNA, the CDR3 is TGTGCCAGCAGCTTACTCGAAGGGGGTGGGCAGCCCCAGCATTTT. Full variable domain (missing parts from reference TRBV7-2 and TRBJ1-5): GAGVSQSPSNKVTEKGKDVELRCDPISGHTALYWYRQSLGQGLEFLIYFQGNSAPDKSGLPSDRFSAERTGGSVSTLTIQRTQQEDSAVYLCASSLLEGGGQPQHFGDGTRLSIL.

The chain joins TRBV6-6 to TRBJ1-5, with 7 bases fitting TRBD1. Per the germline V gene, CDR1 is MNHNY and CDR2 is SVGAGI (reference sequence). Losses at the gene ends were 5 bases for V and 4 bases for J; bases not matched to a gene: 5. CDR3 length: 14 residues. This CDR3 is CASSLTGRNQPQHF. DNA for the CDR3: TGTGCCAGCAGTCTGACAGGGCGGAATCAGCCCCAGCATTTT.

The V and J genes are TRBV23-1 and TRBJ1-1; no firm D call. TRBV23-1 is known as an ORF, though its function is uncertain. Trimming removed 7 bases from V and 1 base from J, with 7 bases in between. This CDR3 has 12 residues. The CDR3 DNA reads as TGCGCCAGCAAACACGGGAACACTGAAGCTTTCTTT. As protein: CASKHGNTEAFF.

In its sample, this clone was seen once. The CDR3 loop reads CASRILQGAEYEQYF. In DNA form, the CDR3 reads TGTGCCAGCAGAATTCTACAGGGGGCCGAATACGAGCAGTACTTC. V and J are TRBV6-5 and TRBJ2-7; 9 positions match TRBD1. J was trimmed by 4 bases and V by 6 bases; bases with no gene match: 10. This CDR3 has 15 amino acids. From germline, CDR1 is MNHEY and CDR2 SVGAGI.

The rearrangement joins TRBV14 to TRBJ1-1; 9 nucleotides match TRBD1. Trimming at V came to 0 bases and at J to 1 base, leaving 12 bases not matched to a gene. This CDR3 has 19 residues. The germline V gene has CDR1 SGHDN and CDR2 FVKESK. The CDR3 DNA is TGTGCCAGCAGCCAAGATCTTGTTATGGGACAGGGAGGGAACACTGAAGCTTTCTTT. Protein sequence: CASSQDLVMGQGGNTEAFF.

The chain couples TRBV6-5 to TRBJ1-6; no firm D call. This CDR3 has 13 amino acids. The ends were cut back, 2 bases at V and 8 bases at J, with 7 bases in the middle. Germline V lookup: CDR1 MNHEY, CDR2 SVGAGI. The CDR3, as DNA: TGTGCCAGCAGTTACGTCGGTTATTCACCCCTCCACTTT. This encodes CASSYVGYSPLHF.

The V gene is TRBV9, the J gene TRBJ2-7; D perhaps matches TRBD2 (5 bases). Between the trimmed V and J ends, which lost 4 bases and 7 bases, there was a span of 15 bases. Per germline, CDR1 SGDLS and CDR2 YYNGEE. The CDR3 totals 13 residues. In nucleotides, the CDR3 is TGTGCCAGCAGCAAAGACCCGGGATGGGAGCAGTACTTC. Protein product: CASSKDPGWEQYF.

The chain has TRBV27 and TRBJ2-1; TRBD2 aligns across 9 bases. CDR1 is MNHEY and CDR2 is SMNVEV in the germline V gene (reference sequence). Trimming removed 0 bases from V and 4 bases from J; junction bases left unmatched: 4. CDR3 length: 16 residues. The CDR3 sequence: CASSLSTAGGYNEQFF. In DNA form, the CDR3 reads TGTGCCAGCAGTTTATCGACGGCGGGAGGGTACAATGAGCAGTTCTTC.

This rearrangement joins TRBV10-3 to TRBJ2-7; D might be TRBD2 (5 bases). With 11 bases removed from V and 4 bases from J, the gap between germline ends came to 18 bases. Germline-derived CDR1 and CDR2 are ENHRY and SYGVKD. The CDR3 extends over 13 amino acids. CDR3 DNA sequence: TGTGCCTCCTCCCGGGCGCTAGCTTACGAGCAGTACTTC. Amino acid sequence: CASSRALAYEQYF.

V usage is TRBV21-1 and J usage is TRBJ1-1; the tabulated D call, TRBD1, remains unverified against the DNA. TRBV21-1 is an annotated pseudogene. This CDR3 is built from 14 residues. CDR3 region: CASSIRQANTEAFF. The CDR3 region has the DNA TGTGCCAGCAGCATTAGACAGGCGAACACTGAAGCTTTCTTT.

The chain combines TRBV30 with TRBJ2-1; TRBD1 agrees at 8 bases. Germline-derived CDR1 and CDR2 are GTSNPN and SVGIG (reference sequence). V gave up 3 bases and J gave up 1 base; unmatched junction bases: 5. The CDR3 is 15 amino acids. The CDR3 sequence is CAWSGQGGSYNEQFF. DNA for the CDR3: TGTGCCTGGAGCGGACAGGGTGGGTCCTACAATGAGCAGTTCTTC.

The V gene is TRBV6-6, the J gene TRBJ1-4; 7 nucleotides agree with TRBD1. The CDR3 totals 15 residues. Per the germline V gene, CDR1 is MNHNY and CDR2 is SVGAGI (reference sequence). With V trimmed by 8 bases and J by 4 bases, 10 bases remained unmatched. The CDR3 region is CASGTSGQINEKLFF. DNA of the CDR3: TGTGCCAGCGGTACTTCGGGACAGATTAATGAAAAACTGTTTTTT.

J is TRBJ2-1 and V is TRBV2; TRBD2 agrees at 16 bases. The CDR3 length is 17 residues. V shed 0 bases and J 13 bases; nucleotides not matched to a gene: 9. The germline CDR1 and CDR2 sequences are SNHLY and FYNNEI. Here the CDR3 DNA reads TGTGCCAGCAGTGAAGCGCCTGGGACTAGCGGGAGGGCCTCCCAGTTCTTC. Its translation is CASSEAPGTSGRASQFF.

The V gene is TRBV7-8, the J gene TRBJ1-5, with D possibly being TRBD1 (6 bases). The germline gives CDR1 SGHVS, CDR2 FQNEAQ. The CDR3 contains 14 residues. The V end was cut by 6 bases, the J end by 0 bases, with 9 bases between. CDR3 amino acids: CASSGQFSNQPQHF. CDR3 sequence (DNA): TGTGCCAGCAGTGGACAGTTTAGCAATCAGCCCCAGCATTTT.